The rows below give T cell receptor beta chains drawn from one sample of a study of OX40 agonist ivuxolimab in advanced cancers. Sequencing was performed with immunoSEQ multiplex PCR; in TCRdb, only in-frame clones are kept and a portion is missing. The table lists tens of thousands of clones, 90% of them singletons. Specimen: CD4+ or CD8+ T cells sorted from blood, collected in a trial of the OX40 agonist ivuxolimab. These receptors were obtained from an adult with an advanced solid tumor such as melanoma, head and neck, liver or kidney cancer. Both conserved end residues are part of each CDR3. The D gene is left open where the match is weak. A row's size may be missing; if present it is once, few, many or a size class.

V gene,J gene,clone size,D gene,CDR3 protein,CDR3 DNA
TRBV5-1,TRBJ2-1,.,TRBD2,CASTLVGTSGYNEQFF,TGCGCCAGCACCCTTGTCGGGACTAGCGGATACAATGAGCAGTTCTTC
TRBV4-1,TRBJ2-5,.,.,CASSQELFGGHQETQYF,TGCGCCAGCAGCCAAGAGCTCTTTGGGGGACACCAAGAGACCCAGTACTTC
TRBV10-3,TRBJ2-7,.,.,CAISDQDTYEQYF,TGTGCCATCAGTGACCAGGACACCTACGAGCAGTACTTC
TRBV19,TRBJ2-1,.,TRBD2,CASSIGSGSYNEQFF,TGTGCCAGTAGTATAGGAAGCGGGAGCTACAATGAGCAGTTCTTC
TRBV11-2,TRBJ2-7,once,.,CASSFSEGSPTYEQYF,TGTGCCAGCAGCTTCTCGGAGGGGAGCCCCACCTACGAGCAGTACTTC
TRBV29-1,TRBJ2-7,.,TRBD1,CSVLGQGAHTTYEQYF,TGCAGCGTTTTGGGGCAGGGGGCTCACACGACCTACGAGCAGTACTTC
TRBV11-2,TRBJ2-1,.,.,CASSLGTENEQFF,TGTGCCAGCAGCTTAGGGACGGAGAATGAGCAGTTCTTC
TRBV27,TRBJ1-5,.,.,CASSLSTGNQPQHF,TGTGCCAGCAGTTTAAGTACAGGGAATCAGCCCCAGCATTTT
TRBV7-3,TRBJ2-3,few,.,CASSLYGKSTDTQYF,TGTGCCAGCAGCTTATACGGGAAGAGCACAGATACGCAGTATTTT
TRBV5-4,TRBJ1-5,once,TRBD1,CASSSGQGSNQPQHF,TGTGCCAGCAGCTCGGGACAGGGGAGCAATCAGCCCCAGCATTTT
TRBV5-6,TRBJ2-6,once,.,CASCSPKSQSQANVLTF,TGTGCCAGCTGCTCACCCAAGTCACAAAGTCAGGCCAACGTCCTGACTTTC
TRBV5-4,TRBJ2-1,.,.,CASSLAEGYNEQFF,TGTGCCAGCAGCTTGGCCGAGGGGTACAATGAGCAGTTCTTC
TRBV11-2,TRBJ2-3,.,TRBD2,CASSSRTSGPFTDTQYF,TGTGCCAGCAGCTCTCGGACTAGCGGGCCCTTCACAGATACGCAGTATTTT
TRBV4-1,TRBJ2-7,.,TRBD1,CASSHVTGGGYEQYF,TGCGCCAGCAGCCACGTTACAGGGGGCGGGTACGAGCAGTACTTC
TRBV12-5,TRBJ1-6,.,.,CASGLVDGNSPLHF,TGTGCTAGTGGTCTCGTCGACGGTAATTCACCCCTCCACTTT
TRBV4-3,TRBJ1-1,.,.,CASSPGGVTNTEAFF,TGCGCCAGCAGCCCGGGAGGGGTCACGAACACTGAAGCTTTCTTT
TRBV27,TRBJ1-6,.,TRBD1,CASSLTGPYSENSPLHF,TGTGCCAGCAGTCTGACAGGGCCTTATTCCGAGAATTCACCCCTCCACTTT
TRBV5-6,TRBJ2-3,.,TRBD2,CASSGVSSGRGDTQYF,TGTGCCAGCAGCGGGGTCTCTAGCGGGAGGGGAGATACGCAGTATTTT
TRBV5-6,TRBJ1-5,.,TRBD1,CASSIWDRGNQPQHF,TGTGCCAGCAGCATCTGGGACAGGGGCAATCAGCCCCAGCATTTT
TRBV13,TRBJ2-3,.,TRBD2,CASSLYIAGGSTDTQYF,TGTGCCAGCAGTCTTTATATAGCGGGGGGTAGCACAGATACGCAGTATTTT
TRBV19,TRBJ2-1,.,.,CASSHSGTEGEQFF,TGTGCCAGTAGTCACAGCGGGACAGAAGGCGAGCAGTTCTTC
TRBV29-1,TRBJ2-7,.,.,CSIPGTGPEQYF,TGCAGCATCCCAGGGACTGGTCCCGAGCAGTACTTC
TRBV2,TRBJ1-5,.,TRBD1,CASSDWTGGGQPQHF,TGTGCCAGCAGTGACTGGACAGGTGGGGGTCAGCCCCAGCATTTT
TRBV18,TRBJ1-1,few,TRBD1,CASTLQGALVNTEAFF,TGTGCCAGCACGCTACAGGGGGCTTTGGTGAACACTGAAGCTTTCTTT
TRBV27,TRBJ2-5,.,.,CASRSGNFEETQYF,TGTGCCAGCAGAAGCGGAAATTTCGAAGAGACCCAGTACTTC
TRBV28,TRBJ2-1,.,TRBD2,CASPPLLGTSGRARNNEQFF,TGTGCCAGCCCTCCGCTCCTTGGGACTAGCGGGAGGGCGAGGAACAATGAGCAGTTCTTC
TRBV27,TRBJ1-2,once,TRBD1,CASSWGTGSNNYGYTF,TGTGCCAGCAGTTGGGGGACAGGATCTAATAACTATGGCTACACCTTC
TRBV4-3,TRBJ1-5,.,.,CASSQDRGGANNQPQHF,TGCGCCAGCAGCCAAGATAGGGGGGGGGCCAACAATCAGCCCCAGCATTTT
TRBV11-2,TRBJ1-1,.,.,CASSTSDSPTEAFF,TGTGCCAGCAGCACATCGGACAGTCCCACTGAAGCTTTCTTT
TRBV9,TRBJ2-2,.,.,CASSPQPGELFF,TGTGCCAGCAGCCCTCAGCCCGGGGAGCTGTTTTTT
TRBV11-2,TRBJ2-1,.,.,CASSLIVSGPTRGAEQFF,TGTGCCAGCAGCTTAATAGTAAGCGGACCCACCAGAGGGGCTGAGCAGTTCTTC
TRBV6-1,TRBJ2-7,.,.,CASSDREIYEQYF,TGTGCCAGCAGTGACAGGGAAATTTACGAGCAGTACTTC
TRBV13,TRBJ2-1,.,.,CASSLVGRNEQFF,TGTGCCAGCAGCTTAGTGGGGAGGAATGAGCAGTTCTTC
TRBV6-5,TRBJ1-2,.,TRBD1,CASSYGQGPNYGYTF,TGTGCCAGCAGTTACGGACAGGGCCCTAACTATGGCTACACCTTC
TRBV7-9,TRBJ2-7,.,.,CASSLGDYEQYF,TGTGCCAGCAGCTTAGGAGACTACGAGCAGTACTTC
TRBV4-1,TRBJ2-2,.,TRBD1,CASSRSGGAPGELFF,TGCGCCAGCAGCCGCTCAGGGGGCGCCCCCGGGGAGCTGTTTTTT
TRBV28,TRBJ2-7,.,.,CASSRWYEQYF,TGTGCCAGCAGTCGGTGGTACGAGCAGTACTTC
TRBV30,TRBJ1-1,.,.,CAWSVTVNTEAFF,TGTGCCTGGAGTGTAACGGTGAACACTGAAGCTTTCTTT
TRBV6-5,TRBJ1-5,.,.,CASSYTQGGQPQHF,TGTGCCAGCAGTTACACGCAGGGCGGTCAGCCCCAGCATTTT
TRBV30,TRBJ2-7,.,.,CAWNTGWGDEQYF,TGTGCCTGGAACACCGGATGGGGGGACGAGCAGTACTTC
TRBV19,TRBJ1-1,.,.,CASSPFGVEAFF,TGTGCCAGTTCCCCCTTCGGGGTCGAAGCTTTCTTT
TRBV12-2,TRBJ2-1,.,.,CASRLSGTGGGNEQFF,TGTGCAAGTCGCTTATCCGGGACAGGGGGCGGGAATGAGCAGTTCTTC
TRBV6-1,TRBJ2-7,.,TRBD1,CASREGQGPSYEQYF,TGTGCCAGCAGAGAGGGACAGGGCCCTTCCTACGAGCAGTACTTC
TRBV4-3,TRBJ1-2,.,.,CASSQGANYGYTF,TGCGCCAGCAGCCAAGGAGCTAACTATGGCTACACCTTC
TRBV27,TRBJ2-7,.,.,CASSHGPDRGNDEQYF,TGTGCCAGCAGCCATGGCCCGGACAGAGGAAATGACGAGCAGTACTTC